This note documents a single T cell receptor beta chain sequence. The antigen remains unidentified. These data originate in a study of T cells in localized non-small cell lung cancer. This CDR3 spans 14 amino acids. The V segment lost 1 base and the J segment 8 bases; nucleotides outside the gene matches: 8. Per germline, CDR1 SGHDT and CDR2 YYEEEE. Study-wide points: Uninvolved adjacent lung showed higher T cell clonality than tumor. Sequence data derive from only one tumor region, so heterogeneity remains possible. Turning up in adjacent lung were a median roughly 60 of the top 100 tumor clones.

Profiling relied on immunoSEQ multiplex PCR, and the TCRdb table lists in-frame clones only, not all of them. This sample has 25,000 or so clones; less than 95% occur once, and the top ten carry 6.5% to 8.5%. This sequence joins TRBV5-6 and TRBJ1-2; 7 bases align to TRBD1. Sequenced material: peripheral blood, taken before any cancer treatment. The sequence was collected from a woman aged 35-75 years with stage I lung adenocarcinoma. The CDR3, as DNA: TGTGCCAGCAGCTTGTTTCAAGGGGGCTGGGGCTACACCTTC. The encoded protein is CASSLFQGGWGYTF.